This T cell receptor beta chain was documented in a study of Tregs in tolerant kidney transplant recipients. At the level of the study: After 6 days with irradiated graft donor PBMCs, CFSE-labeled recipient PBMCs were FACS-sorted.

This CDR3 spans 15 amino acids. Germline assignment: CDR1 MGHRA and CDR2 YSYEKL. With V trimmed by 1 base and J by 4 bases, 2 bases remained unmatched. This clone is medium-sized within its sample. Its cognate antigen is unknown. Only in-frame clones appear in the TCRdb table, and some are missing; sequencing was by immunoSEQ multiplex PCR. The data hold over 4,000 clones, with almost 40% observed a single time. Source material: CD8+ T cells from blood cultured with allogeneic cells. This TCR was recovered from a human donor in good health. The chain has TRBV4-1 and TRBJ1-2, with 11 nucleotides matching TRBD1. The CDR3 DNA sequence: TGCGCCAGCAGCCAAGGGGACAGGGGGTCCTATGGCTACACCTTC. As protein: CASSQGDRGSYGYTF.